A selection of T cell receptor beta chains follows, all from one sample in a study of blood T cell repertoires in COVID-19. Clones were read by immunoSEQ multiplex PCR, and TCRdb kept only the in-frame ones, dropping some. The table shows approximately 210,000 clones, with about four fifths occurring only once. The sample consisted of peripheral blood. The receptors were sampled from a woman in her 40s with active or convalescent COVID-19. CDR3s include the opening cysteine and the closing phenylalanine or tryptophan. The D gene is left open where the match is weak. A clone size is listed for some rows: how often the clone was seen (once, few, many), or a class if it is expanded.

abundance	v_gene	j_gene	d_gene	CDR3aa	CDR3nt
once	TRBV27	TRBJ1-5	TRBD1	CASTPTGLGNQPQHF	TGTGCCAGCACTCCGACAGGGCTCGGGAATCAGCCCCAGCATTTT
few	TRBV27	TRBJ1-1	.	CASSLLGVATEAFF	TGTGCCAGCAGCCTCCTAGGTGTAGCGACTGAAGCTTTCTTT
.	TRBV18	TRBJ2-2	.	CASSLDLMGAGELFF	TGTGCCAGCTCACTCGACCTCATGGGCGCCGGGGAGCTGTTTTTT
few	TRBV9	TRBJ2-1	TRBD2	CASSVVGGGYNEQFF	TGTGCCAGCAGCGTAGTTGGCGGGGGCTACAATGAGCAGTTCTTC
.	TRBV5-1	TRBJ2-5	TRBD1	CASRLQGQGETQYF	TGCGCCAGCAGATTACAGGGGCAAGGAGAGACCCAGTACTTC
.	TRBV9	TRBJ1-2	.	CASSPRGASNYGYTF	TGTGCCAGCAGCCCCCGGGGTGCCTCTAACTATGGCTACACCTTC
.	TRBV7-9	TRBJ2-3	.	CASSSTGSTDTQYF	TGTGCCAGCAGCTCTACAGGTAGCACAGATACGCAGTATTTT
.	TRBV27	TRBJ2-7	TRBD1	CASSSRDRTYEQYF	TGTGCCAGCAGTTCCCGGGACAGGACCTACGAGCAGTACTTC
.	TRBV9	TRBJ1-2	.	CASSAPGLRFGYTF	TGTGCCAGCAGCGCCCCGGGACTGCGGTTCGGCTACACCTTC
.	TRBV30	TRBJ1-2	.	CAWRLAPPGLAYYGYTF	TGTGCCTGGAGACTCGCTCCTCCGGGCCTAGCCTACTATGGCTACACCTTC
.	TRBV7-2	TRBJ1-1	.	CASSHRQIMNTEAFF	TGTGCCAGCAGCCACCGACAGATTATGAACACTGAAGCTTTCTTT
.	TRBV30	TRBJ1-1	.	CAWSVRVLNTEAFF	TGTGCCTGGAGTGTACGGGTATTGAACACTGAAGCTTTCTTT
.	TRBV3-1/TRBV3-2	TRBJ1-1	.	CASSYSGLYTEAFF	TGTGCCAGCAGCTACAGTGGGTTGTATACTGAAGCTTTCTTT
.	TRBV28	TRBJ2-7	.	CASSLSGDYEQYF	TGTGCCAGCAGCCTTTCGGGGGACTACGAGCAGTACTTC
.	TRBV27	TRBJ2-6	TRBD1	CASRTPGQSSGANVLTF	TGTGCCAGCAGAACCCCGGGACAGAGCTCTGGGGCCAACGTCCTGACTTTC
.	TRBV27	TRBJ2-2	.	CASSLLRGNTGELFF	TGTGCCAGCAGTTTATTAAGGGGGAACACCGGGGAGCTGTTTTTT
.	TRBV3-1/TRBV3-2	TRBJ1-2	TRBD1	CASSQFGQVYGYTF	TGTGCCAGCAGCCAATTTGGACAGGTCTATGGCTACACCTTC
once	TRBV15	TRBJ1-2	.	CATSRDPRSRGYGYTF	TGTGCCACCAGCAGAGATCCCAGAAGCAGGGGCTATGGCTACACCTTC
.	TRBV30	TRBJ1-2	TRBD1	CAWRGRTGHHFYGYTF	TGTGCCTGGAGGGGAAGGACAGGGCACCACTTCTATGGCTACACCTTC
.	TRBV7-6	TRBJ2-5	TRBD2	CASSPRTSGGAGETQYF	TGTGCCAGCAGCCCCCGGACTAGCGGGGGGGCCGGGGAGACCCAGTACTTC
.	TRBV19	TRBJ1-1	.	CASSISQVTEAFF	TGTGCCAGTAGTATCTCACAAGTCACTGAAGCTTTCTTT
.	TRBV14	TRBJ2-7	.	CASSQVLFDEQYF	TGTGCCAGCAGCCAAGTCCTCTTCGACGAGCAGTACTTC
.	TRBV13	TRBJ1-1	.	CASSLAAGGRNTEAFF	TGTGCCAGCAGCTTAGCCGCAGGAGGAAGGAACACTGAAGCTTTCTTT
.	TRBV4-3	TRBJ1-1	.	CASSQEPEAEAFF	TGCGCCAGCAGCCAAGAACCGGAGGCTGAAGCTTTCTTT
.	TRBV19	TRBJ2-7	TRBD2	CASSRTSGSNYEQYF	TGTGCCAGTAGCCGGACTAGCGGGAGCAACTACGAGCAGTACTTC
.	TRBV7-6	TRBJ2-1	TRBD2	CASSSIAGSSYNEQFF	TGTGCCAGCAGCTCGATAGCGGGGAGCTCCTACAATGAGCAGTTCTTC
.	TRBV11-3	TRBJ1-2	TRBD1	CASSPQGSHNYGYTF	TGTGCCAGCAGCCCACAGGGGTCCCACAACTATGGCTACACCTTC
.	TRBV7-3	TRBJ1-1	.	CASSLNPTDQAFF	TGTGCCAGCAGCTTAAATCCCACAGATCAAGCTTTCTTT
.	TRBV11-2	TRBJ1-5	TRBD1	CASSLPSNSQGAHNQPQHF	TGTGCCAGCAGCCTTCCCTCAAACTCACAGGGGGCGCACAATCAGCCCCAGCATTTT
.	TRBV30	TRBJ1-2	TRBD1	CAWRDPRDRESDKRGYTF	TGTGCCTGGAGAGACCCCCGGGACAGGGAAAGCGACAAGCGTGGCTACACCTTC
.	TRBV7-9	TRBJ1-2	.	CASSFPGIYGYTF	TGTGCCAGCAGCTTTCCCGGGATCTATGGCTACACCTTC
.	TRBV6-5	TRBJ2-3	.	CASTNLGADTQYF	TGTGCCAGCACTAATCTCGGGGCAGATACGCAGTATTTT
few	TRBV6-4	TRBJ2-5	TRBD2	CASPTGLAGEGDQETQYF	TGTGCCAGCCCCACGGGACTAGCGGGAGAAGGAGACCAAGAGACCCAGTACTTC
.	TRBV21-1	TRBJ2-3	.	CASTPFPGLAGIEVSTDTQYF	TGTGCCAGCACCCCCTTTCCCGGGCTAGCGGGGATAGAAGTTAGCACAGATACGCAGTATTTT
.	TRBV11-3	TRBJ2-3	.	CASSLAQRTTDTQYF	TGTGCCAGCAGCTTAGCCCAGCGTACAACAGATACGCAGTATTTT
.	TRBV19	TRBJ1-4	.	CASSISRVGDEKLFF	TGTGCCAGTAGTATTAGCAGGGTAGGAGATGAAAAACTGTTTTTT
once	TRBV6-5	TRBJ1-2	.	CASSYSGQGIGGGYTF	TGTGCCAGCAGTTACTCTGGTCAGGGAATTGGGGGGGGCTACACCTTC